Shown below are 21 T cell receptor beta chains from a single sample sequenced in a study of blood T cell repertoires in COVID-19. The method was immunoSEQ multiplex PCR; TCRdb's version includes in-frame clones alone and lacks a portion of them. Of more than 300,000 clones listed, approximately 88% are singletons. The sample comprised peripheral blood. These receptors all come from a woman aged 25 to 45 with COVID-19, enrolled during active disease.

The chain combines TRBV7-9 with TRBJ2-5, with 7 nucleotides matching TRBD1. The V gene's germline CDR1 is SEHNR and CDR2 FQNEAQ (reference sequence). Trimming cost V 5 bases and J 3 bases; bases outside gene matches: 9. The CDR3 is 15 amino acids. CDR3 amino acids: CASSPRSQGEETQYF. The CDR3 nucleotides are TGTGCCAGCAGCCCGAGGTCCCAGGGGGAAGAGACCCAGTACTTC.

V gene TRBV5-6 combines with J gene TRBJ1-3; 8 positions agree with TRBD1. Per germline, CDR1 SGHDT and CDR2 YYEEEE. J was trimmed by 3 bases and V by 4 bases; bases with no gene match: 3. The CDR3 consists of 14 residues. CDR3 region: CASSQTGDGNTIYF. The CDR3 bases are TGTGCCAGCAGCCAGACAGGGGATGGAAACACCATATATTTT.

This rearrangement joins TRBV2 to TRBJ1-2; 7 positions agree with TRBD1. The germline CDR1 and CDR2 sequences are SNHLY and FYNNEI. Losses at the gene ends were 6 bases for V and 2 bases for J; bases not matched to a gene: 12. There are 16 residues in the CDR3. CDR3 amino acids: CASSTPRDRENYGYTF. CDR3 bases: TGTGCCAGCAGCACTCCCCGGGACAGAGAAAACTATGGCTACACCTTC.

V is TRBV6-5 and J is TRBJ1-1; D may be TRBD1 (6 bases). CDR3 length: 14 amino acids. CDR1 and CDR2 (germline): MNHEY, SVGAGI. The V end lost 4 bases, the J end lost 1 base, and 10 bases lay between the germline ends. The CDR3 DNA sequence: TGTGCCAGCAGTTCCGGGACAACGAACACTGAAGCTTTCTTT. Amino acid sequence: CASSSGTTNTEAFF.

The genes are TRBV10-2 and TRBJ2-1, with 9 bases aligning to TRBD2. V gave up 4 bases and J gave up 3 bases; unmatched junction bases: 4. This CDR3 has 15 residues. Germline CDR1 reads WSHSY; CDR2 reads SAAADI. This chain's CDR3 is CASSVRGGFYNEQFF. DNA of the CDR3: TGCGCCAGCAGTGTGCGGGGGGGCTTCTACAATGAGCAGTTCTTC.

V is TRBV19 and J is TRBJ1-5; 8 bases match TRBD1. Germline loops: CDR1 LNHDA, CDR2 SQIVND (reference sequence). The CDR3 covers 15 residues. The ends lost 6 bases at V and 2 bases at J; junction bases unmatched: 6. The CDR3 DNA reads TGTGCCAGTAGAACCGACAGGGGAGGCAATCAGCCCCAGCATTTT. Protein sequence: CASRTDRGGNQPQHF. Combining the CDR3 with reference TRBV19 and TRBJ1-5 gives the whole variable domain DGGITQSPKYLFRKEGQNVTLSCEQNLNHDAMYWYRQDPGQGLRLIYYSQIVNDFQKGDIAEGYSVSREKKESFPLTVTSAQKNPTAFYLCASRTDRGGNQPQHFGDGTRLSIL.

V is TRBV24-1 and J is TRBJ1-4; 7 bases are a match to TRBD1. The germline gives CDR1 KGHDR, CDR2 SFDVKD. V trimming: 9 bases; J trimming: 2 bases; junction bases outside the gene matches: 2. The CDR3 contains 13 residues. The DNA of the CDR3 is TGTGCCACCGGGACAGAGACTAATGAAAAACTGTTTTTT. This codes for CATGTETNEKLFF.

The J gene is TRBJ2-7, the V gene TRBV28, with 9 bases matching TRBD1. V lost 6 bases, J lost 4 bases, and 10 bases stayed unmatched. The CDR3 is made up of 15 amino acids. Per germline, CDR1 MDHEN and CDR2 SYDVKM. CDR3: CASSRETGGGYEQYV. The DNA of the CDR3 is TGTGCCAGCAGCAGAGAAACAGGGGGCGGTTACGAGCAGTACGTC.

V is TRBV11-3 and J is TRBJ1-2; possible D gene TRBD1, 6 bases. Germline CDR1 SGHNT, CDR2 YENEEA. This CDR3 has 15 residues. Trimming shortened V by 6 bases and J by 2 bases, and 16 bases separated the two germline ends. For the CDR3, the DNA is TGTGCCAGCAGTTCACGCGGACAGAGGAACTATGGCTACACCTTC. Protein: CASSSRGQRNYGYTF.

This clone was recorded only once. The CDR3 region has the DNA TGTGCCACCCGACAGGGCGGTAACTATGGCTACACCTTC. It specifies CATRQGGNYGYTF. The V call is TRBV24-1, the J call TRBJ1-2, with TRBD1 identical over 7 bases. Unmatched junction bases numbered 4, after V lost 9 bases and J lost 1 base. The germline V gene encodes CDR1 KGHDR and CDR2 SFDVKD. The CDR3 sequence is 13 residues long.

This clone was counted once. V usage is TRBV5-5 and J usage is TRBJ1-2; 9 nucleotides agree with TRBD1. CDR1 SGHKS and CDR2 YYEKEE come from the germline V gene (reference sequence). The CDR3 is made up of 16 amino acids. The J segment lost 3 bases and the V segment lost 4 bases, leaving 10 bases of the junction unmatched. The CDR3 loop is CASSPTPGQGDYGYTF. The DNA of the CDR3 is TGTGCCAGCAGCCCAACCCCGGGACAGGGAGACTATGGCTACACCTTC.

The chain recombines TRBV7-9 with TRBJ1-1; 8 nucleotides align to TRBD1. The germline V gene encodes CDR1 SEHNR and CDR2 FQNEAQ (reference sequence). The CDR3 runs 18 residues. V dropped 0 bases and J dropped 4; count of bases not matched to a gene: 13. CDR3 coding DNA: TGTGCCAGCAGCTTAGCGCTGGCCCGCGACAGGGGTGGCACTGAAGCTTTCTTT. This translates into CASSLALARDRGGTEAFF. The complete variable domain, with remaining parts taken from reference TRBV7-9 and TRBJ1-1, reads DTGVSQNPRHKITKRGQNVTFRCDPISEHNRLYWYRQTLGQGPEFLTYFQNEAQLEKSRLLSDRFSAERPKGSFSTLEIQRTEQGDSAMYLCASSLALARDRGGTEAFFGQGTRLTVV.

This clone was seen a handful of times. The V and J genes are TRBV24-1 and TRBJ1-4; TRBD1 aligns across 7 bases. The CDR3 is made up of 15 amino acids. CDR1 KGHDR and CDR2 SFDVKD come from the germline V gene. Losses at the gene ends were 4 bases for V and 6 bases for J; bases not matched to a gene: 7. The CDR3 is CATSDPTGIDEKLFF. In nucleotides, the CDR3 is TGTGCCACCAGTGACCCGACAGGGATCGATGAAAAACTGTTTTTT.

This clone came up once. The genes are TRBV19 and TRBJ1-2, with 9 bases fitting TRBD1. The V and J ends lost 7 bases and 5 bases, in that order; junction bases with no gene match: 17. Germline V lookup: CDR1 LNHDA, CDR2 SQIVND (reference sequence). CDR3 size: 17 residues. The CDR3 sequence is CASIPTGTGRNWYGYTF. DNA of the CDR3: TGTGCCAGTATCCCCACCGGGACAGGGCGGAATTGGTATGGCTACACCTTC.

In its sample, this clone was seen once. The rearrangement uses TRBV2 and TRBJ1-5, with 7 bases that match TRBD1. The CDR3 covers 15 residues. The germline CDR1 and CDR2 sequences are SNHLY and FYNNEI. The V segment lost 5 bases and the J segment 1 base; nucleotides outside the gene matches: 5. CDR3 residues: CASSRQGISNQPQHF. As DNA, the CDR3 is TGTGCCAGCAGTCGACAGGGTATCAGCAATCAGCCCCAGCATTTT.

This chain joins TRBV5-5 and TRBJ2-5, with a possible D match to TRBD2 (7 bases). The CDR3 length is 16 residues. V lost 4 bases and J lost 5, with 21 bases in between. In germline, CDR1 is SGHKS, CDR2 YYEKEE (reference sequence). CDR3 coding DNA: TGTGCCAGCAGCCCACGACCATTACAGGGAGGGGAGACCCAGTACTTC. Amino acids: CASSPRPLQGGETQYF.

This clone was recorded only once. V is TRBV11-3 and J is TRBJ2-3; possible D gene TRBD2, 6 bases. The length of the CDR3 is 15 residues. Trimming removed 3 bases from V and 4 bases from J, with 14 bases in between. The germline V gene encodes CDR1 SGHNT and CDR2 YENEEA. The CDR3 sequence is CASSLGGERADTQYF. In DNA form, the CDR3 reads TGTGCCAGCAGCTTGGGAGGAGAACGGGCAGATACGCAGTATTTT.

V and J are TRBV6-5 and TRBJ1-3, with D possibly TRBD1 on 5 matching bases. The CDR3 runs 15 residues. V was cut by 0 bases and J by 1 base, with 7 bases left in between. CDR1 and CDR2 from the germline V gene are MNHEY and SVGAGI. As DNA, the CDR3 is TGTGCCAGCAGTTACTCAAGGGGATCTGGAAACACCATATATTTT. This gives the protein CASSYSRGSGNTIYF.

This rearrangement joins TRBV27 to TRBJ2-2; no definite D call. The CDR3 consists of 12 residues. Germline lookup yields CDR1 MNHEY and CDR2 SMNVEV (reference sequence). V lost 3 bases and J 5 bases, leaving 4 bases between the germline ends. CDR3 sequence (DNA): TGTGCCAGCAGTTTGCGGACCGGGGAGCTGTTTTTT. Protein sequence: CASSLRTGELFF.

V gene TRBV29-1 combines with J gene TRBJ2-1, with D tentatively TRBD2 (5 bases). The germline CDR1 and CDR2 sequences are SQVTM and ANQGSEA. Deletions cut 4 bases from V and 9 bases from J, with 13 bases between. This CDR3 comprises 12 residues. The CDR3 DNA reads TGCAGCGTTGTCCCCTGGAGCGGTGAGCAGTTCTTC. It translates to CSVVPWSGEQFF.

The chain has TRBV4-1 and TRBJ1-3, with 8 bases that match TRBD1. Trimming cost V 2 bases and J 4 bases; bases outside gene matches: 10. This CDR3 is built from 17 residues. The V gene's germline CDR1 is MGHRA and CDR2 YSYEKL. As DNA, the CDR3 is TGCGCCAGCAGCCAAAGCCCTCAGGGGGCGTGGGGAAACACCATATATTTT. Translation: CASSQSPQGAWGNTIYF.